The clone carrying this TCR beta chain was observed a handful of times. Its antigen is still unknown. During its preparation, the TCRbeta library received unique molecular identifiers. From the PCR reads, TCRdb called clonotypes with MiXCR, one entry per CDR3 protein. This repertoire shows fewer than 450,000 distinct CDR3 sequences, around 16% found once; its top ten account for 35% to 50%. This sample was included in a study of T-cell reconstitution after alpha-beta-depleted transplantation in children. Study-wide results and caveats: Newly produced T cells mostly provided counts and TCRbeta diversity after one year, as hyperexpanded clones declined.

This CDR3 has 13 amino acids. Deletions cut 1 base from V and 3 bases from J, with 6 bases between. CDR1 is SEHNR, CDR2 FQNEAQ, per germline (reference sequence). This chain connects TRBV7-9 to TRBJ2-5; D gene uncertain. The clonotype was recovered from a male patient between 2 and 10 years old who had a stem cell transplant for acute lymphoblastic leukemia, so the T cells may come from the graft donor. The sequenced sample was PBMCs, mostly from graft donor cells, obtained 360 days after TCRalphabeta/CD19-depleted stem cell transplant. CDR3 in amino acids: CASSLVVEETQYF. CDR3 nucleotides: TGTGCCAGCAGCTTAGTTGTTGAAGAGACCCAGTACTTC.